This T cell receptor beta chain was observed in a study of CD8 T cells in ankylosing spondylitis. Study results and caveats: Reported data indicate significant enrichment of disease-linked clones within matched ankylosing spondylitis synovial fluid. What seemed typical of ankylosing spondylitis blood was a TCR beta motif built from roughly eight highly homologous variants.

TCRdb used MiXCR to reprocess the 5' RACE reads, holding one entry per CDR3 protein. The sample shows 25,000 to 35,000 distinct CDR3 sequences, more than 30% of them seen only once. This clonotype was observed at least ten times. Its cognate antigen is unknown. The clonotype comes from a male donor with ankylosing spondylitis. Material: synovial fluid, either unsorted or a sorted T cell fraction (not recorded which).

The chain's CDR3 is CASSLALRQGKGYTF. The CDR3 coding sequence is TGTGCCAGCAGCTTAGCCCTTCGACAGGGCAAAGGCTACACCTTC. The chain combines TRBV7-2 with TRBJ1-2; the match to TRBD1 covers 7 bases. V was pared by 0 bases and J by 8 bases, with 9 bases of the junction left unmatched. CDR3 length equals 15 residues. CDR1 is SGHTA, CDR2 FQGNSA, per germline.